This T cell receptor (beta chain) is from a study of a mutant IDH1 vaccine in newly diagnosed glioma. Study summary: Initiation of the vaccine course occurred 4-6 weeks after radiotherapy alone, or alongside temozolomide cycles. The sex distribution of treated patients was approximately 62% male and approximately 40% female, with a mean age of 40.4 years. Former treatment meant radiotherapy, temozolomide, or both; the majority had gotten both. Findings and limits, study-wide: Alterations occurring in top peripheral T cell clonotypes seemed unrelated to pseudoprogression.

In regard to this clone: Antigen specificity is unknown.

Measured with immunoSEQ multiplex PCR; TCRdb has only the in-frame clones, and not every one. This sample carries roughly 74,000 clones, around 85% of them seen once, and the ten largest clones take 2% to 2.5%. Germline V gives CDR1 SGDLS, CDR2 YYNGEE. The CDR3 is 13 amino acids. V was clipped by 1 base and J by 5 bases, with 10 bases between them. Time point here: week 23, last vaccination. What each vaccine dose contained was 300 ug of mutant IDH1 20-mer peptide, accompanied by topical imiquimod. This clonotype was obtained from a young man with glioma. Some clones in this sample may be carry-over from other donors' samples. This chain joins TRBV9 and TRBJ2-7; perhaps TRBD1 as D (5 bases). The specimen comprised PBMCs, sampled from a glioma patient whose treatment included an IDH1 peptide vaccine. The CDR3 reads CASSVKGSNEQYF. In DNA form, the CDR3 reads TGTGCCAGCAGCGTAAAGGGGTCAAACGAGCAGTACTTC.